The 7 T cell receptor beta chains given below trace back to one sample, sequenced in a study of blood T cell repertoires in COVID-19. Generated by immunoSEQ multiplex PCR, the TCRdb table keeps only in-frame clones and is missing some. The repertoire includes 150,000 to 200,000 clones, roughly nine tenths of them detected once, and 2.1% sits in the top ten. Sequencing used peripheral blood. These receptor sequences come from a man between 65 and 80 years old with active or convalescent COVID-19.

The chain couples TRBV7-8 to TRBJ1-2; 8 bases map to TRBD1. This CDR3 contains 14 residues. CDR1 and CDR2 (germline): SGHVS, FQNEAQ. V dropped 1 base and J dropped 8; count of bases not matched to a gene: 6. CDR3 in amino acids: CASSLEARGRGYTF. The CDR3 bases are TGTGCCAGCAGCTTAGAAGCCAGGGGGCGAGGCTACACCTTC. The variable domain in full, with the rest retrieved from reference TRBV7-8 and TRBJ1-2, is GAGVSQSPRYKVAKRGQDVALRCDPISGHVSLFWYQQALGQGPEFLTYFQNEAQLDKSGLPSDRFFAERPEGSVSTLKIQRTQQEDSAVYLCASSLEARGRGYTFGSGTRLTVV.

The genes are TRBV5-4 and TRBJ1-1; no clear D. V was shortened by 1 base and J by 1 base, with 8 bases between the two germline ends. The CDR3 loop spans 14 amino acids. Looked up from germline, CDR1 is SGHNT and CDR2 is YYREEE (reference sequence). CDR3 sequence: CASSLSSGNTEAFF. The CDR3 DNA reads as TGTGCCAGCAGCTTGTCTTCCGGGAACACTGAAGCTTTCTTT.

The rearrangement links TRBV5-8 to TRBJ2-5; TRBD2 agrees at 8 bases. V was clipped by 7 bases and J by 3 bases; unmatched bases: 8. The CDR3 spans 14 residues. Germline assignment: CDR1 SGHTS and CDR2 YDEGEE. Here the CDR3 DNA reads TGTGCCAGCGGAGCGGGGGAGGTAGAAGAGACCCAGTACTTC. This codes for CASGAGEVEETQYF. The whole variable domain, remainder taken from reference TRBV5-8 and TRBJ2-5, is EAGVTQSPTHLIKTRGQQATLRCSPISGHTSVYWYQQALGLGLQFLLWYDEGEERNRGNFPPRFSGRQFPNYSSELNVNALELEDSALYLCASGAGEVEETQYFGPGTRLLVL.

The rearrangement links TRBV14 to TRBJ1-1; no reliable D call. Looked up from germline, CDR1 is SGHDN and CDR2 is FVKESK. Trimming removed 0 bases from V and 1 base from J, with 6 bases in between. The CDR3 has 14 residues. DNA of the CDR3: TGTGCCAGCAGCCAAGAGACACCGAACACTGAAGCTTTCTTT. Its translation: CASSQETPNTEAFF.

This chain connects TRBV29-1 to TRBJ2-3, with 11 bases aligning to TRBD2. Losses at the gene ends were 5 bases for V and 0 bases for J; bases not matched to a gene: 7. There are 16 residues in the CDR3. CDR1 and CDR2 from the germline V gene are SQVTM and ANQGSEA. CDR3 in DNA: TGCAGCGTTTACGGGACTAGCGGTACTAGCACAGATACGCAGTATTTT. Residues: CSVYGTSGTSTDTQYF.

This chain joins TRBV7-6 and TRBJ2-3; maybe TRBD1 (5 bases). Germline V lookup: CDR1 SGHVS, CDR2 FNYEAQ. V gave up 5 bases and J gave up 1 base, with 13 bases separating them. The CDR3 has 15 amino acids. The CDR3 spells CASSPEQAGTDTQYF. The CDR3 nucleotides read TGTGCCAGCAGCCCCGAACAGGCCGGCACAGATACGCAGTATTTT.

V is TRBV3-1 (or the pseudogene TRBV3-2) and J is TRBJ2-1; maybe TRBD2 (6 bases). The V end lost 5 bases, the J end lost 4 bases, and 9 bases lay between the germline ends. This CDR3 is 13 amino acids long. CDR1 LGHDT and CDR2 YNNKEL come from the germline V gene (reference sequence). The chain's CDR3 is CASSSRGYNEQFF. The CDR3 DNA reads as TGTGCCAGCAGCTCGCGGGGATACAATGAGCAGTTCTTC.